Listed below are T cell receptor beta chains from one sample, sequenced in a study of T-cell reconstitution after alpha-beta-depleted transplantation in children. TCRdb passed the PCR reads through MiXCR, listing each CDR3 protein once. The table shows approximately 97,000 distinct CDR3 sequences, with around 7% occurring only once. The specimen was PBMCs, collected before TCRalphabeta/CD19-depleted stem cell transplant. The receptors were gathered from a boy between 2 and 10 years old with acute lymphoblastic leukemia, due to receive a stem cell transplant. Both conserved end residues are part of each CDR3. Fields, in order: D gene, clone size, V gene, J gene, CDR3 protein, CDR3 DNA. The D gene is left open where the match is weak. Clone size is stated in some rows and not others, as once, few, many or a class when expanded.

TRBD2	many	TRBV20-1	TRBJ2-3	CSARGGPPGTSGGPGTDTQYF	TGCAGTGCTAGAGGGGGCCCACCCGGGACTAGCGGGGGGCCGGGTACAGATACGCAGTATTTT
TRBD2	many	TRBV7-2	TRBJ2-1	CASSLAAGGSYNEQFF	TGTGCCAGCAGCTTAGCAGCGGGGGGGTCCTACAATGAGCAGTTCTTC
.	.	TRBV6-5	TRBJ2-1	CASSYSLALNEQFF	TGTGCCAGCAGTTATTCACTAGCTCTCAATGAGCAGTTCTTC
TRBD1	few	TRBV29-1	TRBJ2-3	CSVGTGQGALDTQYF	TGCAGCGTGGGAACCGGACAGGGGGCTTTAGATACGCAGTATTTT
.	many	TRBV5-8	TRBJ2-3	CASSPRAGDTQYF	TGTGCCAGCAGCCCTAGAGCGGGAGATACGCAGTATTTT
.	many	TRBV29-1	TRBJ2-1	CSVVTQVRGEQFF	TGCAGCGTTGTGACCCAGGTACGGGGGGAGCAGTTCTTC
.	few	TRBV20-1	TRBJ2-1	CSARRPGSSYNEQFF	TGCAGTGCCAGGAGGCCGGGGAGCTCCTACAATGAGCAGTTCTTC
TRBD1	.	TRBV20-1	TRBJ1-6	CCARDPGTGGNSPLHF	TGCTGTGCTAGAGACCCCGGGACAGGGGGGAATTCACCCCTCCACTTT
TRBD1	many	TRBV7-2	TRBJ2-2	CASSPDRGPGELFF	TGTGCCAGCAGCCCGGACAGGGGCCCCGGGGAGCTGTTTTTT
.	many	TRBV6-2/TRBV6-3	TRBJ2-1	CASSDANEQFF	TGTGCCAGCAGTGACGCGAATGAGCAGTTCTTC
TRBD1	many	TRBV7-2	TRBJ2-7	CASSPLTGPYEQYF	TGTGCCAGCAGCCCGCTGACAGGGCCCTACGAGCAGTACTTC
TRBD2	.	TRBV19	TRBJ2-3	CASSVTSGGITDTQYF	TGTGCCAGTAGTGTTACTAGCGGGGGGATCACAGATACGCAGTATTTT
.	.	TRBV24-1	TRBJ2-1	CATYDRDFSYNEQFF	TGTGCCACTTACGACCGGGACTTCTCCTACAATGAGCAGTTCTTC
TRBD1	.	TRBV6-5	TRBJ1-2	CASSYSNNRGNYGYTF	TGTGCCAGCAGTTACTCGAATAACAGGGGAAACTATGGCTACACCTTC
TRBD1	few	TRBV2	TRBJ2-7	CASSDWGTTGVDYEQYF	TGTGCCAGCAGTGATTGGGGAACGACAGGGGTGGACTACGAGCAGTACTTC
.	many	TRBV10-3	TRBJ2-2	CAIRDQNTGELFF	TGTGCCATCAGGGACCAAAACACCGGGGAGCTGTTTTTT
TRBD1	many	TRBV6-4	TRBJ1-1	CASSAGTGGTEAFF	TGTGCCAGCAGTGCCGGGACAGGGGGAACTGAAGCTTTCTTT
.	.	TRBV20-1	TRBJ2-6	CSARGQGAGANVLTF	TGCAGTGCTAGAGGGCAGGGTGCCGGGGCCAACGTCCTGACTTTC
.	.	TRBV7-9	TRBJ1-6	CASSSLDFSPLHF	TGTGCCAGCAGCTCCCTGGACTTTTCCCCCCTCCACTTT
.	few	TRBV12-3/TRBV12-4	TRBJ2-5	CASSLSDTAQTQYF	TGTGCCAGCAGTTTATCAGACACCGCGCAGACCCAGTACTTC
TRBD1	many	TRBV5-1	TRBJ2-6	CASGTGDSGANVLTF	TGCGCCAGCGGGACAGGCGACTCTGGGGCCAACGTCCTGACTTTC
.	many	TRBV12-5	TRBJ2-1	CASGAGQSSYNEQFF	TGTGCTAGTGGTGCGGGACAGAGCTCCTACAATGAGCAGTTCTTC
.	many	TRBV27	TRBJ1-6	CASSFTDRNSPLHF	TGTGCCAGCAGTTTCACGGACCGCAATTCACCCCTCCACTTT
.	many	TRBV28	TRBJ2-7	CASSGSDRQSSYEQYF	TGTGCCAGCAGTGGTTCAGACAGGCAGAGCTCCTACGAGCAGTACTTC
.	many	TRBV5-6	TRBJ2-2	CASSLWGLNTGELFF	TGTGCCAGCAGCTTGTGGGGGCTTAACACCGGGGAGCTGTTTTTT
TRBD2	few	TRBV4-2	TRBJ2-3	CASSQVPSGLTDTQYF	TGTGCCAGCAGCCAAGTCCCTAGCGGTCTCACAGATACGCAGTATTTT
TRBD2	few	TRBV20-1	TRBJ2-3	CSARDSSGGAGDTQYF	TGCAGTGCTAGAGACTCTAGCGGGGGGGCAGGAGATACGCAGTATTTT
.	few	TRBV28	TRBJ2-7	CASSFVRTAYEQYF	TGTGCCAGCAGTTTCGTGCGGACAGCCTACGAGCAGTACTTC
.	many	TRBV12-3/TRBV12-4	TRBJ1-1	CASSLTLNTEAFF	TGTGCCAGCAGTTTGACCCTCAACACTGAAGCTTTCTTT
.	few	TRBV12-3/TRBV12-4	TRBJ1-5	CASRGDVGFDQPQHF	TGTGCCAGCAGAGGGGACGTGGGATTTGATCAGCCCCAGCATTTT
.	.	TRBV5-6	TRBJ1-2	CASSLGGNKGYGYTF	TGTGCCAGCAGCCTGGGGGGGAACAAGGGCTATGGCTACACCTTC
TRBD1	few	TRBV15	TRBJ2-7	CATSSRDRGYEQYF	TGTGCCACCAGCTCCCGGGACAGGGGCTACGAGCAGTACTTC
TRBD2	many	TRBV7-2	TRBJ2-3	CASRRTSGGAGDTQYF	TGTGCCAGCAGGAGGACTAGCGGGGGAGCGGGGGATACGCAGTATTTT
TRBD2	.	TRBV20-1	TRBJ2-1	CSARLGLAYNEQFF	TGCAGTGCTAGATTAGGACTAGCCTACAATGAGCAGTTCTTC
.	.	TRBV6-1	TRBJ2-1	CASAIRGAYNEQFF	TGTGCCAGCGCAATCCGGGGGGCTTACAATGAGCAGTTCTTC
TRBD1	many	TRBV10-3	TRBJ2-3	CAISDSGGGDTQYF	TGTGCCATCAGTGACTCAGGGGGCGGTGATACGCAGTATTTT
.	many	TRBV27	TRBJ2-3	CASSPRFTDTQYF	TGTGCCAGCAGTCCCCGATTCACAGATACGCAGTATTTT
.	many	TRBV7-2	TRBJ2-5	CASRKTPQQETQYF	TGTGCCAGCAGGAAGACACCGCAGCAAGAGACCCAGTACTTC
.	many	TRBV9	TRBJ2-5	CASSVAGQETQYF	TGTGCCAGCAGCGTAGCGGGCCAAGAGACCCAGTACTTC
.	few	TRBV6-1	TRBJ2-2	CASSTIPTSSGELFF	TGTGCCAGCAGTACCATACCAACCTCTAGCGGGGAGCTGTTTTTT
.	many	TRBV7-2	TRBJ2-2	CASSFGTVNTGELFF	TGTGCCAGCAGCTTCGGGACCGTAAACACCGGGGAGCTGTTTTTT
TRBD1	medium-sized	TRBV10-3	TRBJ1-2	CANRDRVDYGYTF	TGTGCCAACCGGGACAGGGTTGACTATGGCTACACCTTC
TRBD1	many	TRBV12-3/TRBV12-4	TRBJ1-1	CASSATGWNTEAFF	TGTGCCAGCAGTGCGACAGGGTGGAACACTGAAGCTTTCTTT
.	.	TRBV7-2	TRBJ1-6	CASSLVYNSPLHF	TGTGCCAGCAGCTTGGTCTATAATTCACCCCTCCACTTT
.	few	TRBV20-1	TRBJ1-2	CSARDSGSYGYTF	TGCAGTGCTAGAGATTCGGGCAGCTATGGCTACACCTTC
TRBD1	many	TRBV5-4	TRBJ2-7	CASSLGDRAHEQYF	TGTGCCAGCAGCTTGGGGGACAGGGCCCACGAGCAGTACTTC
.	many	TRBV7-2	TRBJ2-1	CASSPPGVNEQFF	TGTGCCAGCAGCCCCCCAGGGGTAAATGAGCAGTTCTTC
TRBD1	many	TRBV20-1	TRBJ1-1	CSAPGQGGNTEAFF	TGCAGTGCTCCGGGACAGGGGGGGAACACTGAAGCTTTCTTT
.	few	TRBV4-3	TRBJ1-2	CASQDRGTTSRYGYTF	TGCGCCAGCCAAGATAGAGGGACAACCTCTAGGTATGGCTACACCTTC
.	many	TRBV3-1	TRBJ2-1	CASSQPGGAGGNEQFF	TGTGCCAGCAGCCAACCTGGGGGGGCCGGGGGTAATGAGCAGTTCTTC
.	.	TRBV2	TRBJ1-2	CASAYGGGYTF	TGTGCCAGCGCCTACGGAGGTGGCTACACCTTC
.	many	TRBV12-3/TRBV12-4	TRBJ1-4	CASSSTYRATNEKLFF	TGTGCCAGCAGTTCCACCTACAGGGCAACTAATGAAAAACTGTTTTTT
.	many	TRBV7-6	TRBJ1-1	CASSSGSVGTEAFF	TGTGCCAGCAGCTCGGGGTCGGTGGGCACTGAAGCTTTCTTT
.	few	TRBV27	TRBJ1-2	CASSFRGRDYGYTF	TGTGCCAGCAGTTTTCGTGGGCGTGACTATGGCTACACCTTC
.	many	TRBV5-1	TRBJ1-1	CASSLVVGGNTEAFF	TGCGCCAGCAGCTTGGTGGTGGGAGGGAACACTGAAGCTTTCTTT
.	many	TRBV6-5	TRBJ1-5	CASSSFINQPQHF	TGTGCCAGCAGCAGCTTCATCAATCAGCCCCAGCATTTT
.	many	TRBV12-2	TRBJ2-6	CASKRGPSSGANVLTF	TGTGCAAGCAAAAGGGGCCCGAGCTCTGGGGCCAACGTCCTGACTTTC
.	few	TRBV20-1	TRBJ2-1	CSARGFGEQFF	TGCAGTGCTAGAGGGTTTGGGGAGCAGTTCTTC
TRBD2	few	TRBV29-1	TRBJ2-1	CSVKLAASYNEQFF	TGCAGCGTTAAACTAGCGGCCTCCTACAATGAGCAGTTCTTC